The sequence of this TCR beta chain was determined in a study of T cell responses to AZD1222 COVID-19 vaccine. Overall study results and limits: Only a handful of individuals given AZD1222 were seropositive at baseline. Clonal diversity was possibly underestimated; the donors were predominantly white British and more often female. Across the whole spike, CD4 TCRs peaked at regions 160-218 and 743-854.

As concerns this clone: What it binds is unknown.

Generated by immunoSEQ multiplex PCR, the TCRdb table keeps only in-frame clones and is missing some. The sample lists tens of thousands of clones; around nine tenths were seen once. Germline V CDR1 and CDR2: LNHNV, YYDKDF (reference sequence). The ends were cut back, 2 bases at V and 8 bases at J, with 10 bases in the middle. The CDR3 is 13 residues long. This specimen consisted of peripheral blood, obtained on day 0 of MenACWY control vaccination. The source of this sequence is an adult in good health. The chain links TRBV15 to TRBJ2-1; D possibly uses TRBD1 or TRBD2 (6 bases each). The CDR3 loop reads CATSRNRGDEQFF. CDR3 coding DNA: TGTGCCACCAGCAGAAATAGGGGGGATGAGCAGTTCTTC.